Described below is a single T cell receptor beta chain sequence and its context. Its antigen is not identified. This entry is derived from a study of T cells in localized non-small cell lung cancer. Here immunoSEQ multiplex PCR was the method, and the copy in TCRdb shows in-frame clones only, minus some. This sample yields more than 45,000 clones, of which 86% are seen a single time; more than 15% belongs to the top ten. The CDR3 covers 14 residues. The V and J ends lost 0 bases and 7 bases respectively, with 12 bases between them. Germline CDR1 reads SGDLS; CDR2 reads YYNGEE. Study-wide points: Adjacent lung exhibited a median of 57 among the 100 most abundant tumor clones. A raised T cell density in blood coincided with lengthier overall survival.

The clonotype originates from a male donor aged 60 or over with stage III squamous cell lung carcinoma. Sequencing used peripheral blood, obtained before any cancer treatment. The chain combines TRBV9 with TRBJ2-3; the D call may be TRBD1 or TRBD2 (5 bases each). The CDR3 DNA follows: TGTGCCAGCAGCGTAGCGCTGTGGGGGAATACGCAGTATTTT. It encodes CASSVALWGNTQYF.